These 23 T cell receptor beta chains came from one sample sequenced in a study of cytomegalovirus exposure and HLA in healthy donors. PCR primers comprised 60 Vbeta and 13 Jbeta primers. Data came from immunoSEQ multiplex PCR; TCRdb stores just in-frame clones and leaves some out. The sample yields 160,000 or so clones, 60% to 80% seen once. The sequencing input was PBMCs. All receptors derive from a man between 18 and 29 years old in good health and CMV-seropositive.

This chain uses TRBV5-1 with TRBJ1-6; 8 nucleotides match TRBD1. V trimming: 1 base; J trimming: 6 bases; junction bases outside the gene matches: 6. This CDR3 has 16 amino acids. CDR1 is SGHRS and CDR2 is YFSETQ in the germline V gene. The CDR3 DNA reads TGCGCCAGCAGCTTGCAGGACAGGGCGGGTAATTCACCCCTCCACTTT. This sequence encodes CASSLQDRAGNSPLHF.

Note on this clone: One junction end disagrees with the germline gene, perhaps due to a read error. This chain connects TRBV7-7 to TRBJ2-5, with 11 positions matching TRBD2. Germline values: CDR1 SSHAT, CDR2 FNYEAQ (reference sequence). CDR3 length: 15 amino acids. In DNA, the CDR3 is TGTGCTAGCAGCTTAGGGACTAGCGGAGAAGAGACCCAGTACTTC. Amino acids: CASSLGTSGEETQYF. Based on the CDR3 plus reference TRBV7-7 and TRBJ2-5, the full variable domain is GAGVSQSPRYKVTKRGQDVTLRCDPISSHATLYWYQQALGQGPEFLTYFNYEAQPDKSGLPSDRFSAERPEGSISTLTIQRTEQRDSAMYRCASSLGTSGEETQYFGPGTRLLVL.

J is TRBJ2-5 and V is TRBV5-1; no reliable D call. The CDR3 runs to 13 residues. Germline lookup yields CDR1 SGHRS and CDR2 YFSETQ. The V gene lost 2 bases and the J gene lost 2 bases, with 7 bases spanning the gap. The CDR3 here is CASSLRRQETQYF. In nucleotides, the CDR3 is TGCGCCAGCAGCTTAAGGCGGCAAGAGACCCAGTACTTC.

The chain carries TRBV7-8 and TRBJ2-1, with D maybe TRBD1 (5 bases). Germline CDR1 is SGHVS and CDR2 is FQNEAQ. Trimming left V 6 bases short and J 9 bases short, with 9 bases between. The length of the CDR3 is 11 residues. CDR3 in DNA: TGTGCCAGCAGTATGGGGCTTGAGCAGTTCTTC. This translates into CASSMGLEQFF.

This clone came up once. CDR3 loop: CASSQEGGWGQRSNQPQHF. CDR3 DNA: TGCGCCAGCAGCCAAGAAGGTGGGTGGGGACAGAGAAGCAATCAGCCCCAGCATTTT. The chain is built from TRBV4-1 and TRBJ1-5, with 7 bases lining up with TRBD1. The CDR3 contains 19 residues. V lost 0 bases to trimming and J lost 1 base; unmatched junction nucleotides: 12. CDR1 MGHRA and CDR2 YSYEKL come from the germline V gene.

This chain uses TRBV9 with TRBJ2-3, with D possibly being TRBD2 (5 bases). V shed 0 bases and J shed 5 bases, with 10 bases lying between them. In germline, CDR1 is SGDLS, CDR2 YYNGEE. This CDR3 has 14 amino acids. The DNA of the CDR3 is TGTGCCAGCAGCGTAGGCAGCGGCAGAGATACGCAGTATTTT. Translated, it gives CASSVGSGRDTQYF.

The chain is built from TRBV27 and TRBJ1-2, with no clear D. This CDR3 has 12 amino acids. The V and J ends lost 4 bases and 7 bases respectively, with 10 bases between them. Germline V gene sequence: CDR1 MNHEY, CDR2 SMNVEV (reference sequence). CDR3 sequence reads: CASSSSMRGYTF. CDR3 nucleotides: TGTGCCAGCAGTTCGAGCATGCGTGGCTACACCTTC.

Only one count was recorded for this clone. The chain carries TRBV6-6 and TRBJ1-1; possible D gene TRBD1, 6 bases. V dropped 10 bases and J dropped 4 bases, with 16 bases sitting between them. Germline V CDR1 and CDR2: MNHNY, SVGAGI (reference sequence). This CDR3 has 13 residues. The CDR3 loop is CAINGGAVTEAFF. Here the CDR3 DNA reads TGTGCCATAAACGGGGGGGCAGTCACTGAAGCTTTCTTT.

V and J are TRBV6-6 and TRBJ1-6; 7 bases match TRBD1. This CDR3 is built from 16 residues. CDR1 is MNHNY and CDR2 is SVGAGI in the germline V gene (reference sequence). V gave up 0 bases and J gave up 6 bases; unmatched junction bases: 5. The CDR3 coding sequence is TGTGCCAGCAGTTACTCGATAGGGACAGCTAATTCACCCCTCCACTTT. This gives the protein CASSYSIGTANSPLHF.

The chain couples TRBV19 to TRBJ2-1, with TRBD1 as a possible D gene (5 bases). V was trimmed by 7 bases and J by 5 bases, leaving 15 bases between them. The CDR3 spans 14 residues. Per germline, CDR1 LNHDA and CDR2 SQIVND (reference sequence). As DNA, the CDR3 is TGTGCCAGTACCCTAGGGCAGGGTAACAATGAGCAGTTCTTC. Translated, it gives CASTLGQGNNEQFF.

Only one count was recorded for this clone. The chain uses TRBV4-2 and TRBJ2-1; maybe TRBD2 (5 bases). Germline V gene data show CDR1 as LGHNA and CDR2 as YNFKEQ. CDR3 length equals 14 residues. The ends were cut back, 1 base at V and 3 bases at J, with 7 bases in the middle. CDR3 sequence: CASSQGGNYNEQFF. The CDR3 nucleotides read TGTGCCAGCAGCCAAGGAGGGAACTACAATGAGCAGTTCTTC.

The chain couples TRBV15 to TRBJ1-2; no definite D call. CDR1 and CDR2 from the germline V gene are LNHNV and YYDKDF (reference sequence). V lost 4 bases to trimming and J lost 0 bases, with 21 bases between them. This CDR3 is built from 18 residues. CDR3 bases: TGTGCCACCAGCATCCCTGACAAGACATTCGGATCTAACTATGGCTACACCTTC. Translated: CATSIPDKTFGSNYGYTF.

The V and J genes are TRBV5-1 and TRBJ2-5; 9 bases are shared with TRBD1. This CDR3 comprises 17 residues. Looked up from germline, CDR1 is SGHRS and CDR2 is YFSETQ. V lost 4 bases and J lost 4; bases outside the gene matches: 14. The CDR3 DNA is TGCGCCAGCAGCCCGAACCCAATAGGACAGGGGTCAGAGACCCAGTACTTC. Translating gives CASSPNPIGQGSETQYF.

There are a few counts of this clone. This sequence joins TRBV19 and TRBJ1-1; D is unresolved. Trimming removed 5 bases at V and 4 bases at J, with 20 bases between. The CDR3 is 16 amino acids. Germline lookup yields CDR1 LNHDA and CDR2 SQIVND (reference sequence). The CDR3 nucleotides read TGTGCCAGTAGTTCGGGTCGGGGAGGAGGTAGCACTGAAGCTTTCTTT. It specifies CASSSGRGGGSTEAFF.

This chain connects TRBV6-1 to TRBJ1-5; 8 nucleotides agree with TRBD1. The V segment lost 4 bases and the J segment 3 bases; nucleotides outside the gene matches: 2. CDR1 is MNHNS, CDR2 SASEGT, per germline. The CDR3 is made up of 14 amino acids. The DNA of the CDR3 is TGTGCCAGCAGTGGGACAGGGAACAATCAGCCCCAGCATTTT. Protein sequence: CASSGTGNNQPQHF.

This clone appeared once. V gene TRBV18 combines with J gene TRBJ1-1, with D uncertain. Germline CDR1 reads KGHSH; CDR2 reads LQKENI. V was cut by 2 bases and J by 3 bases, with 7 bases left in between. The CDR3 totals 13 residues. The CDR3 spells CASSPKPDTEAFF. For the CDR3, the DNA is TGTGCCAGCTCACCAAAGCCGGACACTGAAGCTTTCTTT.

This chain links TRBV25-1 with TRBJ1-2; D unresolved. This CDR3 contains 14 residues. CDR1 is MGHDK and CDR2 is SYGVNS in the germline V gene. Trimming left V 3 bases short and J 8 bases short, with 16 bases between. CDR3 in amino acids: CASSDRVTGIGYTF. In DNA form, the CDR3 reads TGTGCCAGCAGTGATCGGGTGACGGGAATCGGCTACACCTTC.

The V call is TRBV30, the J call TRBJ2-7, with D possibly being TRBD1 (5 bases). This CDR3 has 14 residues. CDR1 and CDR2 from the germline V gene are GTSNPN and SVGIG (reference sequence). Between the trimmed V and J ends, which lost 6 bases and 0 bases, there was a span of 15 bases. CDR3: CACKGLRNSYEQYV. The DNA of the CDR3 is TGTGCCTGCAAGGGGCTTAGGAACTCCTACGAGCAGTACGTC.

The rearrangement joins TRBV4-2 to TRBJ2-2; the match to TRBD2 covers 10 bases. The CDR3 is made up of 16 amino acids. Germline values: CDR1 LGHNA, CDR2 YNFKEQ. V lost 1 base to trimming and J lost 3 bases; unmatched junction nucleotides: 2. CDR3 amino acids: CASSQASGRDTGELFF. CDR3 DNA sequence: TGTGCCAGCAGCCAAGCGAGCGGGAGGGACACCGGGGAGCTGTTTTTT.

This clone was detected a few times. The V and J genes are TRBV29-1 and TRBJ2-3; the D gene is possibly TRBD1 (5 bases). Germline V gives CDR1 SQVTM, CDR2 ANQGSEA. With 6 bases removed from V and 0 bases from J, the gap between germline ends came to 10 bases. The CDR3 has 13 residues. CDR3: CSVVGPSTDTQYF. For the CDR3, the DNA is TGCAGCGTAGTGGGGCCCAGCACAGATACGCAGTATTTT.

This clone was detected once. An end of the junction does not agree with germline; a read error may underlie this. This rearrangement joins TRBV5-4 to TRBJ1-2; weak D call: TRBD1 (5 bases). The CDR3 extends over 15 amino acids. Germline V gene data show CDR1 as SGHNT and CDR2 as YYREEE (reference sequence). CDR3 sequence reads: CASNLGTGEYYGYTF. CDR3 in DNA: TGTGCCAGCAACTTGGGTACGGGGGAGTACTATGGCTACACCTTC.

The CDR3 region has the DNA TGTGCCAGCAGCGGAATAGCGGGAGCCGGCAATGAGCAGTTCTTC. The encoded protein is CASSGIAGAGNEQFF. V is TRBV9 and J is TRBJ2-1, with 9 bases lining up with TRBD2. V was pared by 3 bases and J by 6 bases, with 7 bases of the junction left unmatched. The CDR3 runs to 15 residues. The germline V gene encodes CDR1 SGDLS and CDR2 YYNGEE.

DNA of the CDR3: TGTGCCAGCCTCAGGGGGCGCAGCTACAATGAGCAGTTCTTC. The encoded protein is CASLRGRSYNEQFF. The gene calls are TRBV6-6 and TRBJ2-1, with 8 bases identical to TRBD1. This CDR3 has 14 amino acids. The germline gives CDR1 MNHNY, CDR2 SVGAGI (reference sequence). Trimming cost V 8 bases and J 3 bases; bases outside gene matches: 6.